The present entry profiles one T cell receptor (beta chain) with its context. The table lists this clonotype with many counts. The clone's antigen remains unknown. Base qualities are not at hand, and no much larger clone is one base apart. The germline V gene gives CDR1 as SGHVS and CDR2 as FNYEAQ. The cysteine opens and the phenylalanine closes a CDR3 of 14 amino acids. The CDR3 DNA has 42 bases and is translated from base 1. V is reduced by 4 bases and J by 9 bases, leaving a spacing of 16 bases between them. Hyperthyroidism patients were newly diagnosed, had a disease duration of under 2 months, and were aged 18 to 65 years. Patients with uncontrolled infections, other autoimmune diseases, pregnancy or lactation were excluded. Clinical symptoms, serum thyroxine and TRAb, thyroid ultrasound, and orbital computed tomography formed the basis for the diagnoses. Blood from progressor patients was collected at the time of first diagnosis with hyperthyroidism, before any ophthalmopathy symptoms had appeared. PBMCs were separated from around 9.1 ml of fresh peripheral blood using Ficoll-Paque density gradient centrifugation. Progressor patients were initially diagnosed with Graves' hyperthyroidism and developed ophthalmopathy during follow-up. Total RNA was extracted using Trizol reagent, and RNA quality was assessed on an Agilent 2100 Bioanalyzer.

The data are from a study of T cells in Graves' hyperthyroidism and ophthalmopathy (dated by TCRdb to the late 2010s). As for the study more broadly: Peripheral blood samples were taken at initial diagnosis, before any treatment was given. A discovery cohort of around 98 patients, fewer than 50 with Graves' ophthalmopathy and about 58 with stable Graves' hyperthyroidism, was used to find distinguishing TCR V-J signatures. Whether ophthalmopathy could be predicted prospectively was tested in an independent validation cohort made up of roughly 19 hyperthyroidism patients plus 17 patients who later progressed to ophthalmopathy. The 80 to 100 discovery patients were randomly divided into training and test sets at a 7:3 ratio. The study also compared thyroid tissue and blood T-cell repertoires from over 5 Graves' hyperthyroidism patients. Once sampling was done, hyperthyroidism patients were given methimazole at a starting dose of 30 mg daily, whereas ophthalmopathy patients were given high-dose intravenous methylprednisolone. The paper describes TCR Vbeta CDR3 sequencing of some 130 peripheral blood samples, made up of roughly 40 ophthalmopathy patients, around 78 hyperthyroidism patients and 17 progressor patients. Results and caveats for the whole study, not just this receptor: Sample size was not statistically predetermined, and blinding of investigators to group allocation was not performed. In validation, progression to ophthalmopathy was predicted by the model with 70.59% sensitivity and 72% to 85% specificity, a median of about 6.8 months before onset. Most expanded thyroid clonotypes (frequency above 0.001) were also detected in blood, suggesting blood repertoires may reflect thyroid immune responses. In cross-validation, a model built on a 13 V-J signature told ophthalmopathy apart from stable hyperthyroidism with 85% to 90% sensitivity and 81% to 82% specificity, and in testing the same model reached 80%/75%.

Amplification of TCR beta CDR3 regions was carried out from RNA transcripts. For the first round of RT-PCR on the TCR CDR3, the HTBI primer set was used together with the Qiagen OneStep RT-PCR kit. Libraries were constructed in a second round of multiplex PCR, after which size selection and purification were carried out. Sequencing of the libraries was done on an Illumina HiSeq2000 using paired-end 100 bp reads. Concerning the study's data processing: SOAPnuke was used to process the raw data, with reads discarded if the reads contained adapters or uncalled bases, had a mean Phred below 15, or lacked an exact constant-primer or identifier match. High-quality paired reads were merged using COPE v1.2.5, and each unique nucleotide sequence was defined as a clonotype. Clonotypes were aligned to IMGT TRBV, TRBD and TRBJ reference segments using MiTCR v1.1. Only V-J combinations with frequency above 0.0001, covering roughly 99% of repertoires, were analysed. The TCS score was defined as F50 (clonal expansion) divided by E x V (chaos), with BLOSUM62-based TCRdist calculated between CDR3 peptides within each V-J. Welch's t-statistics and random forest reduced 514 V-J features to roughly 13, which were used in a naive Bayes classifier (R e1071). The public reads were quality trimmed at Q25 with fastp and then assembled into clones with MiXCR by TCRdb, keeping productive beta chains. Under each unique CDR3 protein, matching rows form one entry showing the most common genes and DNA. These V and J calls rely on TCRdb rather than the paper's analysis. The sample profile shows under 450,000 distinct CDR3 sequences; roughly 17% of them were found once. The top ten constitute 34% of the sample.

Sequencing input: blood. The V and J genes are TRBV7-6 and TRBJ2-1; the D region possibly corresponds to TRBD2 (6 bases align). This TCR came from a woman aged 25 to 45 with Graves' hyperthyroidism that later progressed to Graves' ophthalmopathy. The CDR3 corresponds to CASSSPAGPPEQFF. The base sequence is TGTGCCAGCAGCTCGCCGGCGGGGCCCCCTGAGCAGTTCTTC.